These 15 T cell receptor beta chains share one sample of origin, sequenced in a study of early T cells in non-severe SARS-CoV-2 infection. TCRdb processed the 5' RACE reads anew with MiXCR; each CDR3 protein has one entry. Here the sample spans tens of thousands of distinct CDR3 sequences, just under 3% being singletons. The specimen sequenced was whole blood. The receptors were sampled from an adult who was a healthcare worker with PCR-confirmed SARS-CoV-2 infection or an uninfected control (not recorded which).

This clonotype was seen many times. This chain connects TRBV7-9 to TRBJ2-6, with D hard to call. Germline V lookup: CDR1 SEHNR, CDR2 FQNEAQ (reference sequence). Deletions cut 2 bases from V and 1 base from J, with 6 bases between. This CDR3 region has 15 residues. For the CDR3, the DNA is TGTGCCAGCAGCTTAAGGGTTTCTGGGGCCAACGTCCTGACTTTC. It specifies CASSLRVSGANVLTF.

This clonotype showed up many times. The V gene is TRBV5-6, the J gene TRBJ1-1; D is unresolved. Trimming pared 4 bases from V and 1 base from J, leaving 5 bases between. Per germline, CDR1 SGHDT and CDR2 YYEEEE. The CDR3 loop spans 12 amino acids. The CDR3 sequence is CASSPANTEAFF. CDR3 DNA: TGTGCCAGCAGCCCTGCGAACACTGAAGCTTTCTTT.

This clonotype appeared many times. CDR3 sequence reads: CASSIRRGGTEIQYF. The CDR3 DNA reads as TGTGCCAGTAGTATAAGGCGGGGTGGGACAGAAATTCAGTACTTC. This rearrangement joins TRBV19 to TRBJ2-4, with D possibly being TRBD1 (7 bases). Trimming took 2 bases from V and 10 from J, leaving 18 bases between them. Germline assignment: CDR1 LNHDA and CDR2 SQIVND (reference sequence). The CDR3 runs 15 residues.

CDR3 sequence: CASKAGTNSYEQFF. DNA of the CDR3: TGTGCCAGCAAAGCCGGGACTAATTCGTATGAGCAGTTCTTC. V usage is TRBV11-2 and J usage is TRBJ2-1, with 7 bases matching TRBD2. V gave up 7 bases and J gave up 8 bases; unmatched junction bases: 11. The CDR3 covers 14 residues. Looked up from germline, CDR1 is SGHAT and CDR2 is FQNNGV.

This clonotype has at least ten counts. The V and J genes are TRBV25-1 and TRBJ2-3; D perhaps matches TRBD2 (5 bases). The CDR3 sequence is 16 residues long. Trimming left V 0 bases short and J 0 bases short, with 10 bases between. The germline CDR1 and CDR2 sequences are MGHDK and SYGVNS. The CDR3, as DNA: TGTGCCAGCAGTGAATATGGCGGGCCAAGCACAGATACGCAGTATTTT. It specifies CASSEYGGPSTDTQYF.

This clonotype has at least ten counts. The V and J genes are TRBV12-5 and TRBJ2-4; D perhaps matches TRBD1 (6 bases). Germline V gene lookup returns CDR1 LGHNT and CDR2 FRNRAP. V lost 2 bases and J lost 0, with 23 bases in between. CDR3 length: 20 amino acids. The CDR3: CASGLRPKGQNEIAKNIQYF. CDR3 nucleotides: TGTGCTAGTGGTTTGAGGCCGAAAGGACAGAACGAAATAGCCAAAAACATTCAGTACTTC.

Many counts were recorded for this clonotype. The chain recombines TRBV20-1 with TRBJ2-3, with D perhaps matching TRBD2 (6 bases). Trimming removed 8 bases from V and 7 bases from J, with 28 bases in between. Germline V gene sequence: CDR1 DFQATT, CDR2 SNEGSKA (reference sequence). There are 16 residues in the CDR3. The CDR3 sequence: CSTLDSTGTHLYTQYF. CDR3 DNA sequence: TGCAGTACGCTAGATTCCACCGGGACTCACTTGTATACGCAGTATTTT.

At least ten counts were recorded for this clonotype. CDR3 loop: CASGKQGQYGYTF. The CDR3, as DNA: TGTGCCAGCGGAAAACAGGGCCAATATGGCTACACCTTC. The rearrangement links TRBV2 to TRBJ1-2; perhaps TRBD1 as D (6 bases). Per the germline V gene, CDR1 is SNHLY and CDR2 is FYNNEI. CDR3 length: 13 amino acids. V lost 8 bases and J lost 5, with 15 bases in between. The full variable domain, completed using reference TRBV2 and TRBJ1-2, is EPEVTQTPSHQVTQMGQEVILRCVPISNHLYFYWYRQILGQKVEFLVSFYNNEISEKSEIFDDQFSVERPDGSNFTLKIRSTKLEDSAMYFCASGKQGQYGYTFGSGTRLTVV.

This clonotype was counted many times. The genes are TRBV12-5 and TRBJ2-2, with D unresolved. The CDR3 has 14 amino acids. CDR1 and CDR2 from the germline V gene are LGHNT and FRNRAP. V lost 7 bases and J lost 2, with 11 bases in between. For the CDR3, the DNA is TGTGCTAGTGCTTTCGACCGTAACACCGGGGAGCTGTTTTTT. Its translation is CASAFDRNTGELFF.

In this sample, this clonotype turned up many times. The V gene is TRBV24-1, the J gene TRBJ2-7, with 7 bases aligning to TRBD1. This CDR3 comprises 15 residues. Germline loops: CDR1 KGHDR, CDR2 SFDVKD. The J segment lost 3 bases and the V segment lost 3 bases, leaving 7 bases of the junction unmatched. For the CDR3, the DNA is TGTGCCACCAGTGATGACAGGGAAGCTGTCTACGAGCAGTACGTC. Translation gives CATSDDREAVYEQYV.

This clonotype was seen repeatedly, ten times or more. The chain carries TRBV12-3 or TRBV12-4 and TRBJ1-2; 7 positions agree with TRBD1. This CDR3 is 13 amino acids long. J gave up 2 bases and V 6 bases, and 3 bases lay outside the gene matches. The CDR3 sequence is CASSTTGNYGYTF. The CDR3, as DNA: TGTGCCAGCAGCACGACAGGGAACTATGGCTACACCTTC.

This clonotype was seen repeatedly, ten times or more. The chain carries TRBV19 and TRBJ1-2; maybe TRBD1 (6 bases). Germline-derived CDR1 and CDR2 are LNHDA and SQIVND (reference sequence). There are 15 residues in the CDR3. V was shortened by 4 bases and J by 4 bases, with 16 bases between the two germline ends. As DNA, the CDR3 is TGTGCCAGTAGTAAAGGGGCCGGACAGTTCTATGGCTACACCTTC. It is translated as CASSKGAGQFYGYTF.

This clonotype was picked up many times. The chain carries TRBV9 and TRBJ2-1; 7 bases are shared with TRBD2. Germline V gene lookup returns CDR1 SGDLS and CDR2 YYNGEE. The CDR3 sequence is 14 residues long. The trim removed 3 bases at V and 2 bases at J, leaving 2 bases unmatched. CDR3 amino acids: CASSAGGPYNEQFF. In DNA, the CDR3 is TGTGCCAGCAGCGCGGGGGGTCCCTACAATGAGCAGTTCTTC.

This clonotype was counted many times. The genes are TRBV30 and TRBJ1-5, with D perhaps matching TRBD1 (6 bases). CDR1 is GTSNPN and CDR2 is SVGIG in the germline V gene (reference sequence). V gave up 0 bases and J gave up 5 bases, with 11 bases separating them. There are 14 residues in the CDR3. The DNA for the CDR3 is TGTGCCTGGAGTGTAGGACAGCCCCATCAGCCCCAGCATTTT. Translating it yields CAWSVGQPHQPQHF.

By sample share, this clonotype is medium-sized. The CDR3 loop reads CASSLGKETQPQHF. The CDR3, as DNA: TGTGCCAGCAGCTTAGGAAAGGAAACTCAGCCCCAGCATTTT. The chain recombines TRBV13 with TRBJ1-5; D is unclear. The CDR3 contains 14 residues. The V end lost 0 bases, the J end lost 6 bases, and 9 bases lay between the germline ends. Germline V gene sequence: CDR1 PRHDT, CDR2 FYEKMQ (reference sequence).